This T cell receptor (beta chain) was profiled in a study of T-cell reconstitution after alpha-beta-depleted transplantation in children. Construction of the TCRbeta library involved unique molecular identifiers. TCRdb ran MiXCR on the PCR reads and lists one entry per CDR3 protein. The table records 450,000 to 600,000 distinct CDR3 sequences, about 16% of them present only once. This clonotype was detected only a few times. The CDR3 spans 13 residues. V lost 5 bases, J lost 5 bases, and 3 bases stayed unmatched. CDR1 and CDR2 from the germline V gene are SEHNR and FQNEAQ (reference sequence). This specimen was PBMCs from the stem cell graft donor, taken from the stem cell graft. The receptor was isolated from a human donor who donated a stem cell graft to a child with acute lymphoblastic leukemia. J is TRBJ2-1 and V is TRBV7-9, with TRBD1 matching over 7 bases. The CDR3 coding sequence is TGTGCCAGCAGCGCCCAGGGGGACAATGAGCAGTTCTTC. Its translation: CASSAQGDNEQFF.